The 17 T cell receptor beta chains given below trace back to one sample, sequenced in a study of Ad26.COV2.S vaccination and SARS-CoV-2 variants. The protocol was immunoSEQ multiplex PCR, while the TCRdb copy is restricted to in-frame clones and leaves out a portion. The sample records about 350,000 clones, 85% to 90% being singletons. Treatment of the sample: around 19 received Ad26.COV2.S at low or high dose, single or two shots; about five received placebo; per-sample allocation not given. On day 63 after the first injection, vaccine and placebo recipients gave samples. The material sequenced was peripheral blood, taken in a trial of Ad26.COV2.S vaccine versus placebo. The receptor set was obtained from a person aged 18-65 years who received the Ad26.COV2.S COVID-19 vaccine or a placebo.

The table lists this clone with a count of one. The genes are TRBV6-2 or TRBV6-3 and TRBJ2-1; weak D call: TRBD1 (5 bases). The ends were cut back, 1 base at V and 9 bases at J, with 10 bases in the middle. The CDR3 sequence is 13 residues long. The germline V gene encodes CDR1 MNHEY and CDR2 SVGEGT. CDR3: CASSYFLGLEQFF. The CDR3 nucleotides are TGTGCCAGCAGTTACTTCCTGGGGCTTGAGCAGTTCTTC.

This clone was seen only once. V is TRBV6-1 and J is TRBJ2-5, with TRBD1 matching 8 bases. The CDR3 sequence is 13 residues long. CDR1 and CDR2 from the germline V gene are MNHNS and SASEGT. J was trimmed by 5 bases and V by 3 bases; bases with no gene match: 2. The CDR3 protein is CASSDDRGETQYF. The CDR3 DNA reads TGTGCCAGCAGTGATGACAGGGGTGAGACCCAGTACTTC.

The rearrangement joins TRBV6-5 to TRBJ2-7, with TRBD2 as a possible D gene (6 bases). V dropped 3 bases and J dropped 5 bases, with 14 bases sitting between them. Germline V CDR1 and CDR2: MNHEY, SVGAGI. The CDR3 has 14 residues. CDR3 sequence: CASSYAGSEDEQYF. DNA for the CDR3: TGTGCCAGCAGTTATGCGGGGTCAGAGGACGAGCAGTACTTC.

The chain links TRBV6-5 to TRBJ2-7; D gene ambiguous. There are 13 residues in the CDR3. The germline V gene encodes CDR1 MNHEY and CDR2 SVGAGI. Trimming took 2 bases from V and 5 from J, leaving 10 bases between them. The chain's CDR3 is CASSYTDTDEQYF. The CDR3 nucleotides read TGTGCCAGCAGTTACACCGATACCGACGAGCAGTACTTC.

This clone appeared a single time. V and J are TRBV4-3 and TRBJ1-1; possible D gene TRBD1, 5 bases. The CDR3 consists of 15 residues. Germline lookup yields CDR1 LGHNA and CDR2 YSLEER. Trimming stripped 0 bases from V and 0 bases from J, with 8 bases between. The CDR3 DNA is TGCGCCAGCAGCCAAGATGGGGCAGTGAACACTGAAGCTTTCTTT. This codes for CASSQDGAVNTEAFF.

The chain employs TRBV5-4 and TRBJ2-3; TRBD2 matches at 10 bases. The CDR3 covers 16 residues. CDR1 and CDR2 (germline): SGHNT, YYREEE (reference sequence). After removal of 2 bases from V and 6 bases from J, the junction contained 9 bases not matched to a gene. The CDR3 sequence is CASSFPASGSGDTQYF. The CDR3 region has the DNA TGTGCCAGCAGCTTTCCGGCTAGCGGGAGCGGTGATACGCAGTATTTT.

The rearrangement links TRBV2 to TRBJ1-1, with 8 bases that match TRBD1. The CDR3 runs to 14 residues. Germline CDR1 and CDR2: SNHLY and FYNNEI. Unmatched junction bases numbered 8, after V lost 4 bases and J lost 7 bases. DNA of the CDR3: TGTGCCAGCAGTGGAGCGACAGGGGACCTTGAAGCTTTCTTT. Residues: CASSGATGDLEAFF.

The chain is built from TRBV3-1 (or the pseudogene TRBV3-2) and TRBJ2-1; 7 bases line up with TRBD2. The CDR3 length is 15 residues. The germline V gene encodes CDR1 LGHDT and CDR2 YNNKEL (reference sequence). V lost 0 bases and J lost 13; bases outside the gene matches: 12. The CDR3 bases are TGTGCCAGCAGCCAAGATCTGACGCCGCAGCGGGATCAGTTCTTC. This translates into CASSQDLTPQRDQFF.

This chain joins TRBV7-5 and TRBJ2-2; the table names TRBD2, a call not compared with the DNA. TRBV7-5 represents a pseudogene. CDR3 length: 14 amino acids. CDR3 protein: CARSFRLSTGELFF. The CDR3 bases are TGTGCCAGAAGCTTTCGGTTGAGCACCGGGGAGCTGTTTTTT.

This clone was seen only once. The chain employs TRBV19 and TRBJ2-6; D not certain. CDR3 length: 14 residues. Germline V gene sequence: CDR1 LNHDA, CDR2 SQIVND (reference sequence). The germline V and J ends were trimmed by 5 bases and 0 bases, with 5 bases remaining between them. The CDR3 bases are TGTGCCAGTAGTGTGAGCTCTGGGGCCAACGTCCTGACTTTC. Residues: CASSVSSGANVLTF.

The genes are TRBV2 and TRBJ2-3, with 7 bases fitting TRBD1. The germline gives CDR1 SNHLY, CDR2 FYNNEI. The CDR3 covers 13 residues. With V trimmed by 8 bases and J by 1 base, 3 bases remained unmatched. Here the CDR3 DNA reads TGTGCCAGCTTGGACAGGCGCACAGATACGCAGTATTTT. Translation gives CASLDRRTDTQYF.

The rearrangement links TRBV7-8 to TRBJ1-2; a weak D match, TRBD1 (5 bases). This CDR3 region has 16 residues. Per the germline V gene, CDR1 is SGHVS and CDR2 is FQNEAQ. Trimming removed 3 bases at V and 5 bases at J, with 19 bases between. CDR3 DNA: TGTGCCAGCAGCTTCTCGTCGGGCAGGGAAGATTATGGCTACACCTTC. Its translation: CASSFSSGREDYGYTF.

The J gene is TRBJ2-3, the V gene TRBV5-1, with a weak D call TRBD2 (6 bases). V shed 4 bases and J shed 4 bases, with 13 bases lying between them. Germline CDR1 reads SGHRS; CDR2 reads YFSETQ. This CDR3 is 14 amino acids long. The CDR3 DNA reads as TGCGCCAGCAGCCCCGGACGGAGGGCAGATACGCAGTATTTT. It encodes CASSPGRRADTQYF.

The chain has TRBV13 and TRBJ1-6; 10 positions match TRBD1. CDR1 is PRHDT and CDR2 is FYEKMQ in the germline V gene (reference sequence). The CDR3 spans 12 residues. Germline trimming cut 10 bases from V and 8 bases from J; bases unmatched to any gene: 2. The CDR3 DNA reads as TGTGCCACTGGACAGGGGGATTCACCCCTCCACTTT. It specifies CATGQGDSPLHF.

The gene calls are TRBV14 and TRBJ2-3; no clear D. Trimming pared 1 base from V and 7 bases from J, leaving 12 bases between. CDR3 length: 14 amino acids. Germline V gene data show CDR1 as SGHDN and CDR2 as FVKESK. The CDR3 reads CASSQVGTANTQYF. DNA of the CDR3: TGTGCCAGCAGCCAAGTCGGAACAGCAAATACGCAGTATTTT.

The chain combines TRBV28 with TRBJ2-7, with D possibly being TRBD2 (6 bases). Trimming removed 6 bases from V and 3 bases from J, with 12 bases in between. In germline, CDR1 is MDHEN, CDR2 SYDVKM. The CDR3 runs to 13 residues. This chain's CDR3 is CASRVGLYYEQYF. CDR3 bases: TGTGCCAGCAGAGTGGGACTTTACTACGAGCAGTACTTC.

There are a few counts of this clone. The V call is TRBV6-5, the J call TRBJ1-2, with D possibly TRBD1 on 6 matching bases. V was pared by 6 bases and J by 7 bases, with 21 bases between. CDR1 is MNHEY and CDR2 is SVGAGI in the germline V gene. The CDR3 totals 15 residues. CDR3 protein: CASSPSGQTLGGYTF. The DNA for the CDR3 is TGTGCCAGCAGCCCCTCCGGACAGACCCTCGGTGGCTACACCTTC.